The 5 T cell receptor beta chains below were found in one sample sequenced in a study of OX40 agonist ivuxolimab in advanced cancers. Sequenced by immunoSEQ multiplex PCR; TCRdb stores in-frame clones only, minus some. This sample has tens of thousands of clones, with about 91% found just once. This specimen was CD4+ or CD8+ T cells sorted from blood, taken in a trial of the OX40 agonist ivuxolimab. These receptors were obtained from an adult with an advanced solid tumor such as melanoma, head and neck, liver or kidney cancer.

The V gene is TRBV27, the J gene TRBJ2-1; 11 bases agree with TRBD2. The CDR3 contains 15 residues. With 7 bases clipped from V and 1 base from J, the junction kept 3 bases outside the gene matches. The germline V gene has CDR1 MNHEY and CDR2 SMNVEV (reference sequence). This CDR3 is CASNIAGGSYNEQFF. The CDR3 region has the DNA TGTGCCAGCAATATAGCGGGAGGGTCCTACAATGAGCAGTTCTTC.

About this clone itself: The sample carries other DNA sequences with the same CDR3. CDR3 DNA: TGTGCCTGGAGTGTACTTGGCTATGGCTACACCTTC. The encoded protein is CAWSVLGYGYTF. The genes are TRBV30 and TRBJ1-2, with no clear D. The CDR3 consists of 12 residues. Germline V gene sequence: CDR1 GTSNPN, CDR2 SVGIG (reference sequence). V lost 0 bases and J lost 4, with 6 bases in between. Combining the CDR3 with reference TRBV30 and TRBJ1-2 gives the whole variable domain SQTIHQWPATLVQPVGSPLSLECTVEGTSNPNLYWYRQAAGRGLQLLFYSVGIGQISSEVPQNLSASRPQDRQFILSSKKLLLSDSGFYLCAWSVLGYGYTFGSGTRLTVV.

V and J are TRBV6-5 and TRBJ1-5; D gene unclear. V shed 6 bases and J shed 4 bases, with 10 bases lying between them. CDR1 is MNHEY, CDR2 SVGAGI, per germline. The CDR3 totals 13 residues. This chain's CDR3 is CASSPWQNQPQHF. CDR3 nucleotides: TGTGCCAGCAGCCCATGGCAAAATCAGCCCCAGCATTTT.

The V call is TRBV15, the J call TRBJ2-1; a possible D gene is TRBD2 (7 bases). Germline CDR1 and CDR2: LNHNV and YYDKDF (reference sequence). Trimming shortened V by 5 bases and J by 1 base, and 12 bases separated the two germline ends. The CDR3 consists of 15 residues. The CDR3 region is CATSGGRGSYNEQFF. CDR3 in DNA: TGTGCCACCAGCGGGGGGAGGGGGTCCTACAATGAGCAGTTCTTC.

The rearrangement uses TRBV21-1 and TRBJ2-6; TRBD2 is the table's D call, not checked against the DNA. TRBV21-1 counts as a pseudogene. The CDR3 extends over 17 amino acids. Written as DNA, the CDR3 is TGTGCCAGCCACCAAGACCCGGGGGGCTCTGGGGCCAACGTCCTGACTTTC. This translates into CASHQDPGGSGANVLTF.